Below are 23 T cell receptor beta chains sequenced from a single sample in a study of OX40 agonist ivuxolimab in advanced cancers. Profiling relied on immunoSEQ multiplex PCR, and the TCRdb table lists in-frame clones only, not all of them. The sample has around 14,000 clones, 60% to 80% seen once; the top ten hold just over 35%. Source: CD4+ or CD8+ T cells sorted from blood, taken in a trial of the OX40 agonist ivuxolimab. The origin of the receptors is an adult with an advanced solid tumor such as melanoma, head and neck, liver or kidney cancer.

This clone has a handful of counts. V is TRBV2 and J is TRBJ2-1; 7 bases agree with TRBD2. This CDR3 has 16 amino acids. Germline assignment: CDR1 SNHLY and CDR2 FYNNEI. The trim removed 3 bases at V and 3 bases at J, leaving 8 bases unmatched. The CDR3 is CASSESASGVYNEQFF. The DNA of the CDR3 is TGTGCCAGCAGTGAGTCGGCTAGCGGAGTCTACAATGAGCAGTTCTTC.

V is TRBV9 and J is TRBJ1-2; 8 nucleotides agree with TRBD1. This CDR3 spans 15 amino acids. J gave up 4 bases and V 5 bases, and 10 bases lay outside the gene matches. Germline V gene data show CDR1 as SGDLS and CDR2 as YYNGEE. The CDR3 DNA sequence: TGTGCCAGCAGAGATTCCGGACAGGGCGGCTATGGCTACACCTTC. This gives the protein CASRDSGQGGYGYTF. Full variable domain (outside the CDR3, taken from reference TRBV9 and TRBJ1-2): DSGVTQTPKHLITATGQRVTLRCSPRSGDLSVYWYQQSLDQGLQFLIQYYNGEERAKGNILERFSAQQFPDLHSELNLSSLELGDSALYFCASRDSGQGGYGYTFGSGTRLTVV.

This clone was counted between two and nine times. The V call is TRBV11-1, the J call TRBJ2-2; D remains ambiguous. The CDR3 extends over 11 amino acids. Germline-derived CDR1 and CDR2 are SGHAT and FQDESV (reference sequence). The V end lost 0 bases, the J end lost 8 bases, and 1 base lay between the germline ends. Here the CDR3 DNA reads TGTGCCAGCAGCTTAGCTGGGGAGCTGTTTTTT. Its translation: CASSLAGELFF.

CDR3 DNA: TGTGCCAGCAGTTTATACGGTGATGGGGCCAACGTCCTGACTTTC. Its protein is CASSLYGDGANVLTF. This rearrangement joins TRBV28 to TRBJ2-6; D is ambiguous. Germline assignment: CDR1 MDHEN and CDR2 SYDVKM. CDR3 length equals 15 residues. Trimming pared 1 base from V and 3 bases from J, leaving 7 bases between.

The V call is TRBV6-6, the J call TRBJ2-7, with D perhaps TRBD2 (5 bases). Germline loops: CDR1 MNHNY, CDR2 SVGAGI (reference sequence). The CDR3 consists of 14 residues. Trimming cost V 5 bases and J 1 base, with 12 bases left between them. The CDR3 is CASSHPSYSYEQYF. The DNA of the CDR3 is TGTGCCAGCAGTCACCCTAGCTATTCCTACGAGCAGTACTTC.

The rearrangement joins TRBV2 to TRBJ2-7, with 7 bases identical to TRBD2. The CDR3 is 15 residues long. Unmatched junction bases numbered 10, after V lost 2 bases and J lost 6 bases. Germline lookup yields CDR1 SNHLY and CDR2 FYNNEI. CDR3 loop: CASSEFGGGLGEQYF. The DNA for the CDR3 is TGTGCCAGCAGTGAATTCGGGGGAGGGCTCGGCGAGCAGTACTTC.

The J gene is TRBJ1-1, the V gene TRBV6-1; 7 bases fit TRBD1. Germline loops: CDR1 MNHNS, CDR2 SASEGT. V gave up 5 bases and J gave up 5 bases; unmatched junction bases: 8. The CDR3 contains 14 residues. DNA of the CDR3: TGTGCCAGCAGTAAAACAGGGGTCGGGACTGAAGCTTTCTTT. Amino acids: CASSKTGVGTEAFF.

The chain links TRBV2 to TRBJ2-1; 7 nucleotides align to TRBD2. Trimming at V came to 8 bases and at J to 7 bases, leaving 11 bases not matched to a gene. This CDR3 has 14 residues. CDR1 and CDR2 (germline): SNHLY, FYNNEI. CDR3 in amino acids: CASLTSANPNEQFF. The CDR3 DNA reads TGTGCCAGCCTTACTAGCGCGAATCCGAATGAGCAGTTCTTC.

This clone was found a few times. J is TRBJ1-5 and V is TRBV11-2, with 8 bases matching TRBD1. The ends lost 1 base at V and 1 base at J; junction bases unmatched: 3. The germline gives CDR1 SGHAT, CDR2 FQNNGV. This CDR3 comprises 16 residues. Written as DNA, the CDR3 is TGTGCCAGCAGCTTAGTCTCAGGGGGCAGCAATCAGCCCCAGCATTTT. Translated: CASSLVSGGSNQPQHF. Filled out from reference TRBV11-2 and TRBJ1-5, the complete variable domain reads EAGVAQSPRYKIIEKRQSVAFWCNPISGHATLYWYQQILGQGPKLLIQFQNNGVVDDSQLPKDRFSAERLKGVDSTLKIQPAKLEDSAVYLCASSLVSGGSNQPQHFGDGTRLSIL.

The genes are TRBV7-2 and TRBJ1-1, with unresolved D. Trimming removed 5 bases at V and 4 bases at J, with 11 bases between. The germline gives CDR1 SGHTA, CDR2 FQGNSA. There are 13 residues in the CDR3. The DNA for the CDR3 is TGTGCCAGCAGCGCGGGGTTTGGCACTGAAGCTTTCTTT. Residues: CASSAGFGTEAFF.

The gene calls are TRBV12-5 and TRBJ1-2; TRBD1 matches 8 bases. Germline V CDR1 and CDR2: LGHNT, FRNRAP. V shed 6 bases, J shed 1 base, and the junction held 10 bases outside the gene matches. This CDR3 is 16 amino acids long. The CDR3 here is CASGRAGGAFNYGYTF. CDR3 sequence (DNA): TGTGCTAGTGGACGCGCAGGGGGCGCCTTTAACTATGGCTACACCTTC.

CDR3 protein: CASSDAPISYGYTF. The CDR3, as DNA: TGTGCCAGCAGCGACGCACCCATCTCCTATGGCTACACCTTC. The chain couples TRBV2 to TRBJ1-2; no definite D call. V lost 6 bases, J lost 4 bases, and 15 bases lay in between. This CDR3 spans 14 amino acids. CDR1 and CDR2 from the germline V gene are SNHLY and FYNNEI.

The chain recombines TRBV28 with TRBJ2-3; D unclear. V lost 3 bases, J lost 4 bases, and 8 bases lay in between. This CDR3 comprises 13 residues. CDR1 is MDHEN and CDR2 is SYDVKM in the germline V gene. CDR3 sequence (DNA): TGTGCCAGCAGTTTGAGAGGTGCAGATACGCAGTATTTT. Its protein product is CASSLRGADTQYF.

V usage is TRBV7-9 and J usage is TRBJ1-4; a possible D gene is TRBD1 (5 bases). The V gene lost 6 bases and the J gene lost 4 bases, with 12 bases spanning the gap. CDR1 is SEHNR, CDR2 FQNEAQ, per germline (reference sequence). This CDR3 contains 14 residues. CDR3 amino acids: CASRKDTFNEKLFF. In nucleotides, the CDR3 is TGTGCCAGCAGAAAGGACACCTTTAATGAAAAACTGTTTTTT.

The gene calls are TRBV7-9 and TRBJ2-1; D gene uncertain. V gave up 7 bases and J gave up 2 bases, with 15 bases separating them. The CDR3 is made up of 15 amino acids. Germline V gives CDR1 SEHNR, CDR2 FQNEAQ (reference sequence). This chain's CDR3 is CASTRPTDPYNEQFF. In DNA, the CDR3 is TGTGCCAGCACTAGGCCTACAGATCCCTACAATGAGCAGTTCTTC.

This rearrangement joins TRBV6-1 to TRBJ2-3; D is unclear. CDR3 length: 16 residues. V was trimmed by 4 bases and J by 0 bases, leaving 14 bases between them. Germline V CDR1 and CDR2: MNHNS, SASEGT. The DNA for the CDR3 is TGTGCCAGCAGTGTCTATTTCAGAAGTAGCACAGATACGCAGTATTTT. It encodes CASSVYFRSSTDTQYF.

The V gene is TRBV19, the J gene TRBJ1-1; D might be TRBD1 (5 bases). The V and J ends lost 6 bases and 10 bases respectively, with 18 bases between them. CDR1 is LNHDA and CDR2 is SQIVND in the germline V gene (reference sequence). The CDR3 sequence is 13 residues long. CDR3 sequence (DNA): TGTGCCAGTAGCCCCACCGGAGGGGTAGGAGCTTTCTTT. Protein sequence: CASSPTGGVGAFF.

This clone was seen a single time. J is TRBJ2-7 and V is TRBV5-1, with 11 bases identical to TRBD1. Trimming took 6 bases from V and 4 from J; bases not matched to a gene: 12. CDR3 length equals 16 residues. Looked up from germline, CDR1 is SGHRS and CDR2 is YFSETQ. CDR3 sequence: CASTEHQGQGVYEQYF. The CDR3 DNA follows: TGCGCCAGCACGGAACACCAGGGACAGGGGGTTTACGAGCAGTACTTC.

The V call is TRBV5-1, the J call TRBJ2-3, with D tentatively TRBD1 (5 bases). V lost 2 bases and J 4 bases, leaving 14 bases between the germline ends. Germline values: CDR1 SGHRS, CDR2 YFSETQ. The CDR3 runs to 15 residues. CDR3 bases: TGCGCCAGCAGCTTAGCGCTAGGGGCGGCAGATACGCAGTATTTT. Amino acid sequence: CASSLALGAADTQYF.

The chain links TRBV19 to TRBJ1-2; 7 bases align to TRBD1. CDR3 length: 17 amino acids. Germline V lookup: CDR1 LNHDA, CDR2 SQIVND (reference sequence). J was trimmed by 4 bases and V by 5 bases; bases with no gene match: 16. This CDR3 is CASSAPQWGDRAYGYTF. The CDR3 coding sequence is TGTGCCAGTAGTGCCCCACAGTGGGGGGACAGAGCCTATGGCTACACCTTC.

This chain links TRBV5-6 with TRBJ2-4, with D perhaps TRBD1 or TRBD2 (6 bases each). The CDR3 is 14 amino acids. Germline V gene lookup returns CDR1 SGHDT and CDR2 YYEEEE. With 0 bases removed from V and 9 bases from J, the gap between germline ends came to 13 bases. The CDR3 sequence is CASSLEGEAIIQYF. The CDR3 region has the DNA TGTGCCAGCAGCTTGGAGGGGGAGGCCATCATTCAGTACTTC.

V gene TRBV19 combines with J gene TRBJ2-1, with 12 bases fitting TRBD2. This CDR3 is 15 amino acids long. Trimming removed 6 bases from V and 7 bases from J; junction bases left unmatched: 7. CDR1 is LNHDA, CDR2 SQIVND, per germline (reference sequence). The CDR3 DNA sequence: TGTGCCAGTAGCCTAGCGGGAGGGCCGCGTAATGAGCAGTTCTTC. Residues: CASSLAGGPRNEQFF.

This rearrangement joins TRBV5-5 to TRBJ2-7; 10 positions agree with TRBD2. The germline CDR1 and CDR2 sequences are SGHKS and YYEKEE (reference sequence). V lost 3 bases, J lost 2 bases, and 5 bases stayed unmatched. This CDR3 region has 15 residues. CDR3 DNA: TGTGCCAGCAGCTCTTCACTAGCGGGAACCTACGAGCAGTACTTC. Its translation: CASSSSLAGTYEQYF.